These 8 T cell receptor beta chains were all obtained from the same sample, sequenced in a study of cytomegalovirus exposure and HLA in healthy donors. PCR involved 60 Vbeta and 13 Jbeta primers. Method: immunoSEQ multiplex PCR; TCRdb's copy keeps in-frame clones and lacks some. The sample holds roughly 69,000 clones; approximately 70% are singletons and the top ten take 13% to 15%. Sample: PBMCs. Receptors originate from a male donor in good health and CMV-seropositive.

Comments on this clone: This CDR3 is also generated by other DNA sequences in the sample. This chain joins TRBV5-1 and TRBJ1-6; 8 bases are a match to TRBD1. Germline V gene lookup returns CDR1 SGHRS and CDR2 YFSETQ. V gave up 0 bases and J gave up 6 bases; unmatched junction bases: 11. This CDR3 is 18 amino acids long. This chain's CDR3 is CASSLEVMGTGLNSPLHF. The CDR3 DNA sequence: TGCGCCAGCAGCTTGGAGGTAATGGGGACAGGTCTTAATTCACCCCTCCACTTT.

The chain links TRBV29-1 to TRBJ1-1, with D uncertain. V dropped 3 bases and J dropped 5 bases, with 7 bases sitting between them. Germline lookup yields CDR1 SQVTM and CDR2 ANQGSEA. The length of the CDR3 is 11 residues. In DNA form, the CDR3 reads TGCAGCGTTGAGAGAGCTACTGAAGCTTTCTTT. Protein: CSVERATEAFF. Variable domain in full (rest from reference TRBV29-1 and TRBJ1-1): SAVISQKPSRDICQRGTSLTIQCQVDSQVTMMFWYRQQPGQSLTLIATANQGSEATYESGFVIDKFPISRPNLTFSTLTVSNMSPEDSSIYLCSVERATEAFFGQGTRLTVV.

V is TRBV7-2 and J is TRBJ2-5; 8 bases align to TRBD2. The CDR3 sequence is 13 residues long. Germline lookup yields CDR1 SGHTA and CDR2 FQGNSA. The J segment lost 9 bases and the V segment lost 5 bases, leaving 8 bases of the junction unmatched. In DNA, the CDR3 is TGTGCCAGCAGCCTCGGGAGGGACCCCCCCCAGTACTTC. Its translation is CASSLGRDPPQYF. The full variable domain, in which reference TRBV7-2 and TRBJ2-5 provide the parts outside the CDR3, is GAGVSQSPSNKVTEKGKDVELRCDPISGHTALYWYRQSLGQGLEFLIYFQGNSAPDKSGLPSDRFSAERTGGSVSTLTIQRTQQEDSAVYLCASSLGRDPPQYFGPGTRLLVL.

The chain uses TRBV5-6 and TRBJ1-5, with 7 bases aligning to TRBD1. The J segment lost 4 bases and the V segment lost 2 bases, leaving 3 bases of the junction unmatched. In germline, CDR1 is SGHDT, CDR2 YYEEEE. This CDR3 has 14 amino acids. The CDR3 sequence: CASSFGTANQPQHF. As DNA, the CDR3 is TGTGCCAGCAGCTTCGGGACAGCAAATCAGCCCCAGCATTTT.

V gene TRBV5-1 combines with J gene TRBJ2-6; no firm D call. The V gene lost 1 base and the J gene lost 0 bases, with 8 bases spanning the gap. Germline loops: CDR1 SGHRS, CDR2 YFSETQ. The CDR3 contains 16 residues. CDR3 nucleotides: TGCGCCAGCAGCTTGAGGAGCGTCTCTGGGGCCAACGTCCTGACTTTC. This sequence encodes CASSLRSVSGANVLTF.

The CDR3 loop reads CASSPLGQGYGYTF. The CDR3 DNA follows: TGTGCCAGCAGCCCACTGGGACAGGGCTATGGCTACACCTTC. The chain combines TRBV11-2 with TRBJ1-2, with 9 bases matching TRBD1. Losses at the gene ends were 5 bases for V and 4 bases for J; bases not matched to a gene: 5. CDR1 is SGHAT and CDR2 is FQNNGV in the germline V gene. This CDR3 is built from 14 residues.

The sample holds a few counts of this clone. V is TRBV15 and J is TRBJ2-6; D is ambiguous. The V gene's germline CDR1 is LNHNV and CDR2 YYDKDF (reference sequence). V gave up 1 base and J gave up 2 bases, with 6 bases separating them. This CDR3 has 15 amino acids. This CDR3 reads CATSRAATGANVLTF. The CDR3 DNA reads TGTGCCACCAGCAGAGCCGCTACTGGGGCCAACGTCCTGACTTTC.

This clone has a handful of counts. J is TRBJ1-1 and V is TRBV18; D may be TRBD1 (5 bases). V lost 6 bases to trimming and J lost 3 bases, with 8 bases between them. CDR1 KGHSH and CDR2 LQKENI come from the germline V gene. This CDR3 region has 12 residues. CDR3 in DNA: TGTGCCAGCTCGGGAGGGGACACTGAAGCTTTCTTT. Protein product: CASSGGDTEAFF. Looking up the rest from reference TRBV18 and TRBJ1-1 gives the full variable domain: NAGVMQNPRHLVRRRGQEARLRCSPMKGHSHVYWYRQLPEEGLKFMVYLQKENIIDESGMPKERFSAEFPKEGPSILRIQQVVRGDSAAYFCASSGGDTEAFFGQGTRLTVV.